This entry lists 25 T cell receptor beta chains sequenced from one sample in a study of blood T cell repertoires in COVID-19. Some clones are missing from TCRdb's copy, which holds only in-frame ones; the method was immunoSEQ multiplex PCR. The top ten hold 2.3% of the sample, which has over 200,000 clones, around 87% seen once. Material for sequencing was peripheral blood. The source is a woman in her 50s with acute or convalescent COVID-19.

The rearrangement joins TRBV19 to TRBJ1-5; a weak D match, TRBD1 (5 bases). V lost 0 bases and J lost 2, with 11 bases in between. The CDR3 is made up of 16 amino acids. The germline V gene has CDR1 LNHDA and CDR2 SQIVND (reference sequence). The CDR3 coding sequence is TGTGCCAGTAGTATAGAGGTGGGGGGTGGCAATCAGCCCCAGCATTTT. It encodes CASSIEVGGGNQPQHF.

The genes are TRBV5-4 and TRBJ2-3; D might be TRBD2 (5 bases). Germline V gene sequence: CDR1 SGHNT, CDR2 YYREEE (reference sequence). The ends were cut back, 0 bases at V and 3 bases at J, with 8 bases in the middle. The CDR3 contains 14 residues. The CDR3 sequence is CASSLVGMTDTQYF. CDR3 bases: TGTGCCAGCAGCTTGGTCGGGATGACAGATACGCAGTATTTT.

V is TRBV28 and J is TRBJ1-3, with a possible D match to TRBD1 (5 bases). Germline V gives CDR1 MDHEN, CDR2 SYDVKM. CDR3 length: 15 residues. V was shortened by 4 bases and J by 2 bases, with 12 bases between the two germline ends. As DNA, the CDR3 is TGTGCCAGCAGTTCACAGGTCCACGCTGGAAACACCATATATTTT. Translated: CASSSQVHAGNTIYF.

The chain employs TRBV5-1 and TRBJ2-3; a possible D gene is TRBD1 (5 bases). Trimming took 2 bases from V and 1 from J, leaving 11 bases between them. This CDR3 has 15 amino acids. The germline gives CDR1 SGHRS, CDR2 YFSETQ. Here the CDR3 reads CASSFSGFRTDTQYF. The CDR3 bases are TGCGCCAGCAGCTTTTCAGGGTTTCGCACAGATACGCAGTATTTT.

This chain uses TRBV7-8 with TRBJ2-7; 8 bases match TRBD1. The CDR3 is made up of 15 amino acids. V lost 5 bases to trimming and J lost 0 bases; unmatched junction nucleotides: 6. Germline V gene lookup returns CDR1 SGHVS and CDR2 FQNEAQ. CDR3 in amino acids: CASSPPQGVSYEQYF. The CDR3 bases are TGTGCCAGCAGCCCCCCACAGGGGGTCTCCTACGAGCAGTACTTC.

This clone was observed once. The CDR3 loop is CASSAGGQGRMNTEAFF. Written as DNA, the CDR3 is TGTGCCAGCAGCGCGGGGGGGCAGGGAAGGATGAACACTGAAGCTTTCTTT. The chain carries TRBV9 and TRBJ1-1, with D possibly being TRBD1 (6 bases). The CDR3 is 17 amino acids. V lost 3 bases and J 0 bases, leaving 18 bases between the germline ends. Germline V gene sequence: CDR1 SGDLS, CDR2 YYNGEE.

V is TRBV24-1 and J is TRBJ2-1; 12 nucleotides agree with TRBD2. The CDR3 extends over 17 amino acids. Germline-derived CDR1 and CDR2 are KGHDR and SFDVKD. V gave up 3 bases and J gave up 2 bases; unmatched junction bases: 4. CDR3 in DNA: TGTGCCACCAGTGATATGACTAGCGGGAGTGCCTACAATGAGCAGTTCTTC. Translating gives CATSDMTSGSAYNEQFF.

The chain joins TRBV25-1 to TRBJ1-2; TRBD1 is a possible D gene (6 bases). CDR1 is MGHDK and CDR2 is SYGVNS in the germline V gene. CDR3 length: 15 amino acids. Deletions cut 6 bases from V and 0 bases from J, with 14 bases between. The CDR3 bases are TGTGCCAGCAGCCCTGGGACATATACTAACTATGGCTACACCTTC. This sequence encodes CASSPGTYTNYGYTF.

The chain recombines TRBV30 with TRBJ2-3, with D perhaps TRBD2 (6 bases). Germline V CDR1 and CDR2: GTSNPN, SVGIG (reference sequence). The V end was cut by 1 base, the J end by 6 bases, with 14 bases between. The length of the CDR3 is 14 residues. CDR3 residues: CAWSAWGEADTQYF. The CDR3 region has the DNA TGTGCCTGGAGTGCCTGGGGGGAGGCCGATACGCAGTATTTT.

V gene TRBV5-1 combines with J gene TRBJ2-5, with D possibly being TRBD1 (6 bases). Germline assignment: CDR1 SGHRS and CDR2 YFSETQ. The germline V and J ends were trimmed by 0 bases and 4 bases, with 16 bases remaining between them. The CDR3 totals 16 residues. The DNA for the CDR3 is TGCGCCAGCAGCTTGGGTGTCGGGCAGGGGTTAGAGACCCAGTACTTC. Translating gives CASSLGVGQGLETQYF. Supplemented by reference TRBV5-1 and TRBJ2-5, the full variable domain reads KAGVTQTPRYLIKTRGQQVTLSCSPISGHRSVSWYQQTPGQGLQFLFEYFSETQRNKGNFPGRFSGRQFSNSRSEMNVSTLELGDSALYLCASSLGVGQGLETQYFGPGTRLLVL.

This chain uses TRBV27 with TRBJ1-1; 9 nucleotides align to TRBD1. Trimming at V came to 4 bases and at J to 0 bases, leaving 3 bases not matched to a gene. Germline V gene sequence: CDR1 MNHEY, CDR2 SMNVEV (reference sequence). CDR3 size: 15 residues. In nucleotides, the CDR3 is TGTGCCAGCAGTTGGGGACAGGGAGTGAACACTGAAGCTTTCTTT. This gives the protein CASSWGQGVNTEAFF.

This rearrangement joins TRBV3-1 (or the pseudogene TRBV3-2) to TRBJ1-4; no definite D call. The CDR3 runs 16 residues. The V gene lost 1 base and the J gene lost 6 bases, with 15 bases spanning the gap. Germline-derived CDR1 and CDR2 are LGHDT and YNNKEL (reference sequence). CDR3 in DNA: TGTGCCAGCAGCCAAGCCCAGGTTTTTCCCGATGAAAAACTGTTTTTT. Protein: CASSQAQVFPDEKLFF.

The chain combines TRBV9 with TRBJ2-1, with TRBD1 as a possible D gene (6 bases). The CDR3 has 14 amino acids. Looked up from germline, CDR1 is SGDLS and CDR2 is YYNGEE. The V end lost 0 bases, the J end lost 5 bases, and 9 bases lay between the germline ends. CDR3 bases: TGTGCCAGCAGCGTAGGATGGACAGACAATGAGCAGTTCTTC. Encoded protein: CASSVGWTDNEQFF.

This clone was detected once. The CDR3 nucleotides read TGCGCCAGCAGCTCGAAACTAGACTCGGGGGGCACAGATACGCAGTATTTT. Its protein product is CASSSKLDSGGTDTQYF. The rearrangement uses TRBV5-1 and TRBJ2-3; D perhaps matches TRBD2 (6 bases). Germline values: CDR1 SGHRS, CDR2 YFSETQ. Trimming pared 3 bases from V and 1 base from J, leaving 18 bases between. The CDR3 covers 17 residues.

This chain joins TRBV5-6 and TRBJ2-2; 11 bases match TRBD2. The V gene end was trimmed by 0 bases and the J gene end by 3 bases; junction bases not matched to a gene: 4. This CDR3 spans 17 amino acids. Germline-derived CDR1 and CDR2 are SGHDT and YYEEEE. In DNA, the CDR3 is TGTGCCAGCAGCTTGGGGTTGGGACTAGCGGACACCGGGGAGCTGTTTTTT. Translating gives CASSLGLGLADTGELFF.

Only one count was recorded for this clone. The chain's CDR3 is CASSRGGGTNQETQYF. The CDR3 region has the DNA TGTGCCAGCAGCCGAGGGGGCGGGACGAACCAAGAGACCCAGTACTTC. This rearrangement joins TRBV5-4 to TRBJ2-5; TRBD1 might be the D (7 bases). Germline-derived CDR1 and CDR2 are SGHNT and YYREEE (reference sequence). The CDR3 contains 16 residues. The ends were cut back, 4 bases at V and 0 bases at J, with 16 bases in the middle.

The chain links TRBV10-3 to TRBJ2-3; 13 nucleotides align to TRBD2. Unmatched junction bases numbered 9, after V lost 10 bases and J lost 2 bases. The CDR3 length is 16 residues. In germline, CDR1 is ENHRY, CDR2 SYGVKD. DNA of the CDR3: TGTGCCACTACAGCGGGACTAGCGGGGATCACAGATACGCAGTATTTT. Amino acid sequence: CATTAGLAGITDTQYF.

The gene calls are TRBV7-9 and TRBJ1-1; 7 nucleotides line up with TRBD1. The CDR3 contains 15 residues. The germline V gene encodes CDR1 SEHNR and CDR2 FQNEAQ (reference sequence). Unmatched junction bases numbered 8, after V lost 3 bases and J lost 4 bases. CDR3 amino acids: CASSFQGGGGTEAFF. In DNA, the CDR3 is TGTGCCAGCAGCTTCCAAGGGGGCGGCGGCACTGAAGCTTTCTTT.

The CDR3, as DNA: TGTGCCAGCAGCTTCGCGGGGTACAATGAGCAGTTCTTC. This translates into CASSFAGYNEQFF. The chain recombines TRBV13 with TRBJ2-1, with D possibly being TRBD2 (6 bases). The CDR3 has 13 amino acids. Germline CDR1 PRHDT, CDR2 FYEKMQ (reference sequence). V was shortened by 3 bases and J by 4 bases, with 7 bases between the two germline ends.

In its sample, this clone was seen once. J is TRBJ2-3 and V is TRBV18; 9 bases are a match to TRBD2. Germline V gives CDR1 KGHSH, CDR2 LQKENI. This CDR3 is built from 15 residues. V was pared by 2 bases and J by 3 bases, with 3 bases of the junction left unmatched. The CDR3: CASSPTSGRTDTQYF. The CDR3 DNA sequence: TGTGCCAGCTCACCAACAAGCGGGAGGACAGATACGCAGTATTTT.

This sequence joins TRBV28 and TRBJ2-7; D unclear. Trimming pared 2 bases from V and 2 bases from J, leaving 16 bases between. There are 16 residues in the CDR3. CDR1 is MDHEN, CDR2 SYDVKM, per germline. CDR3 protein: CASSLPVRTNAYEQYF. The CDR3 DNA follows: TGTGCCAGCAGTTTACCGGTTAGAACGAACGCCTACGAGCAGTACTTC.

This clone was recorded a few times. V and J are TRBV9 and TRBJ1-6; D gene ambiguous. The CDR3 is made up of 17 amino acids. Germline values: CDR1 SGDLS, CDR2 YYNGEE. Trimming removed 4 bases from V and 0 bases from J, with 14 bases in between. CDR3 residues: CASSPTTRSSYNSPLHF. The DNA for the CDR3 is TGTGCCAGCAGCCCGACAACCCGAAGCTCCTATAATTCACCCCTCCACTTT.

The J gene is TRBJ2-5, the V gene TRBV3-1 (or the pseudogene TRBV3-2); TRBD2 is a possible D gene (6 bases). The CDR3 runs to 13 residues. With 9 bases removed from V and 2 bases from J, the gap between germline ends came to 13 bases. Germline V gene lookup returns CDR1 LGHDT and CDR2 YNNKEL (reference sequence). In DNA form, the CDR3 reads TGTGCCAGGGCTTTAGCGGAGCAAGAGACCCAGTACTTC. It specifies CARALAEQETQYF.

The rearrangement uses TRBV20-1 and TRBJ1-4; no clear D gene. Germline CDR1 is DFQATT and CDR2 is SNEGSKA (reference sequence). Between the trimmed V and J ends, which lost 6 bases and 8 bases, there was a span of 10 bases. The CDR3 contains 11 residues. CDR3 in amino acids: CSARAAEKLFF. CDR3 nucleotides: TGCAGTGCGCGAGCAGCGGAAAAACTGTTTTTT.

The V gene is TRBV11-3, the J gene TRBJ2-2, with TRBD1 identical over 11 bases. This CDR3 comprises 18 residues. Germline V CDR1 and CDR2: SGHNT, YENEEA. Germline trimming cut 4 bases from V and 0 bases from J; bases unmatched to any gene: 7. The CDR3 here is CASSSPGQGGANTGELFF. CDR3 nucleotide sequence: TGTGCCAGCAGCTCTCCGGGACAGGGGGGCGCGAACACCGGGGAGCTGTTTTTT.